This TCR beta chain stems from a study of cytomegalovirus exposure and HLA in healthy donors. A multiplex PCR was run with 60 Vbeta primers and 13 Jbeta primers. The repertoire was sequenced with immunoSEQ multiplex PCR; TCRdb's copy has only in-frame clones and lacks some. The table lists some 150,000 clones, roughly 9.6% of them singletons. Germline values: CDR1 LNHDA, CDR2 SQIVND (reference sequence). This CDR3 is built from 17 residues. Trimming cost V 2 bases and J 5 bases, with 16 bases left between them. These donors, healthy bone marrow donors, were studied. The sequence was obtained from a woman aged 40 to 55 in good health and CMV-seropositive. V gene TRBV19 combines with J gene TRBJ1-6; no definite D call. Source material: PBMCs. As DNA, the CDR3 is TGTGCCAGTAGTATATATGCTGGCCGGGGAGATAATTCACCCCTCCACTTT. Protein product: CASSIYAGRGDNSPLHF.